This T cell receptor beta chain was found in a study of blood T cell repertoires in COVID-19. Libraries were prepared by immunoSEQ multiplex PCR; TCRdb keeps only in-frame clonotypes and omits some of them. The sample yields 300,000 to 350,000 clones, over 90% seen once. The CDR3 is made up of 16 amino acids. Individuals drawn from around 24 US areas were about 18 to 100 years old. The study assigned cohorts using participant-reported clinical history. The sequence was obtained from a woman aged 25 to 39 who had been exposed to COVID-19. The genes are TRBV21-1 and TRBJ1-1; the table gives TRBD1 as D, unverified against the DNA. TRBV21-1 is flagged as a pseudogene. Material: PBMCs or T cells enriched from blood (not recorded which). The CDR3 sequence is CASSKERDRLNTEAFF. CDR3 in DNA: TGTGCCAGCAGCAAAGAACGGGACAGGTTGAACACTGAAGCTTTCTTT.